This T cell receptor (beta chain) was identified in a study of post-analysis software for immune sequencing data. Broader study findings: Significantly lower normalized Chao1 diversity was seen in multiple sclerosis patients than in controls. Four to six TRBV segments were more frequent in patients than controls; TRBV5-6, TRBV5-1 and TRBV20-1 belonged to this group. Batch-mates among the samples co-clustered strongly by F measure.

The CDR3 is 14 residues long. Trimming left V 3 bases short and J 10 bases short, with 18 bases between. The count of this clonotype is one. The antigen remains unidentified. Libraries were made from TCR beta cDNA, and they carried unique molecular identifiers. A population of roughly 0.9 to 11 million T cells gave rise to about half a million cDNA molecules. TCRdb analysed the PCR reads with MiXCR anew, one entry per CDR3 protein. The data hold hundreds of thousands of distinct CDR3 sequences, with 45% observed a single time. The V call is TRBV12-3 or TRBV12-4, the J call TRBJ1-1; possibly TRBD1 for D (6 bases). Material: blood. The TCR originated in a girl aged 5 to 17 with multiple sclerosis. CDR3 loop: CASSFGGAKLGAFF. DNA for the CDR3: TGTGCCAGCAGTTTCGGGGGGGCTAAATTGGGAGCTTTCTTT.